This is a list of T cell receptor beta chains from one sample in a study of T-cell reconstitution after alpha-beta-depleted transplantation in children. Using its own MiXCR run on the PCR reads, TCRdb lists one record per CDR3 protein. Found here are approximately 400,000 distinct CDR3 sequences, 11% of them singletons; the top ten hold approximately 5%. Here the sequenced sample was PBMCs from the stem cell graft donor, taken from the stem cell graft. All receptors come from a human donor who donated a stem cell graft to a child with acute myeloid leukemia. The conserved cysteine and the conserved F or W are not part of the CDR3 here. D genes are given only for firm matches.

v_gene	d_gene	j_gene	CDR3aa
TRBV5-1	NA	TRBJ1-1	ASTLDTPNTEAF
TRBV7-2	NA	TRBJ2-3	ASSNGAASGTDTQY
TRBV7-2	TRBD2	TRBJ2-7	ASSLVGGDNPSYEQY
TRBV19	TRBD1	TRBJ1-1	ASTEEGAPNTEAF
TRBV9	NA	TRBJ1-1	ASSVDSSATEAF
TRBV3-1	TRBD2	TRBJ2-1	ASSPPGLAGRGQF
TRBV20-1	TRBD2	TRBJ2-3	SAGDYITDTQY
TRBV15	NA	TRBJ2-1	ATSRDRGGGPYNEQF
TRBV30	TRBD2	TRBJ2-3	AWIPGEGGGAADTQY
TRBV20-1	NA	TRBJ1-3	SAFVSSGNTIY
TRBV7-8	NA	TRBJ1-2	ASSLERLAGQNYGYT
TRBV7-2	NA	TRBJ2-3	ASSLRGSVSTDTQY
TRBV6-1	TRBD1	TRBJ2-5	ASEGQGVQETQY
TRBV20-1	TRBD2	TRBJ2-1	SAREELADNEQF
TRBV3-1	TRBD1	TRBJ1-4	ASSPWTGENEKLF
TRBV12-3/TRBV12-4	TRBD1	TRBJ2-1	ASSRDRDRGSEQF
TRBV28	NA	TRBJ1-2	ASSYKLVYGYT
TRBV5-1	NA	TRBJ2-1	ASSEGGTVESYNEQF
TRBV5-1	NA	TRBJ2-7	ASSLVGSGSYEQY
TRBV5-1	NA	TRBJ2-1	ASSLVGRSDEQF
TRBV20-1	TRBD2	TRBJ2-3	SAWGSGIDTQY
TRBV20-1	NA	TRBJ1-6	SARDVDRSSYNSPLH
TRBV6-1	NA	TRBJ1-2	ASSVDFLDGYT
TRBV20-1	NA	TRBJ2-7	SANRDRSYEQY
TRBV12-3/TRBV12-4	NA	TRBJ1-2	ASSSPGTNYGYT
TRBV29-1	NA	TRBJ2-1	SVALNGEQF
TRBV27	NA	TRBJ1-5	ASSFQYNQPQH
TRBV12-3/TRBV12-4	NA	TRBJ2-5	ASSYLGGGETQY
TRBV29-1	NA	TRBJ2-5	SVGTGELTVYQETQY
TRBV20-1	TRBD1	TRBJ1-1	SARVRQGMTNTEAF
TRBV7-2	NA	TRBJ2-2	ASSLILGPGELF
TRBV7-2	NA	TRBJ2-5	ASSLAGPRETQY
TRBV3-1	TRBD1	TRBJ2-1	ASSQGTGGGSEQF
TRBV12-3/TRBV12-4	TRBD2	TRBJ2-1	ASRLAGGPHNEQF
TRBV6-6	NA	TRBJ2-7	ASEGQRAYEQY
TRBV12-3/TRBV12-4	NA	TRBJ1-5	ASSLTINQPQH
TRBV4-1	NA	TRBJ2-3	ASSQDGRSTDTQY
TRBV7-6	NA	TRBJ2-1	ASSLVGVAGRAEQF
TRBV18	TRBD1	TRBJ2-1	ASSPPARGPNNEQF
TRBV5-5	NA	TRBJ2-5	ASSLNSLYQETQY
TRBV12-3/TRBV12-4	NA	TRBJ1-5	ASSSQDGSNQPQH
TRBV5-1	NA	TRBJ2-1	ASSLNTGHNEQF
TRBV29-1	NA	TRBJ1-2	SVEPGGDGYT
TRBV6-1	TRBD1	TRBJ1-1	ASRIDRGHTEAF
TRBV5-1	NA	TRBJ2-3	ASSLETRWDTQY
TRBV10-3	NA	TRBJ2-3	AISVNSWDTDTQY
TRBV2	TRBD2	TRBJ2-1	ASSPLAGGTYNEQF